These 31 T cell receptor beta chains originate from one sample sequenced in a study of T cells in Graves' hyperthyroidism and ophthalmopathy. Amplification targeted TCR beta CDR3 regions from RNA transcripts. TCR CDR3 regions were first amplified by RT-PCR with HTBI primers. TCRdb itself ran the multiplex PCR reads through MiXCR, one entry per CDR3 protein. In the table there are hundreds of thousands of distinct CDR3 sequences, around 21% of which are singletons. Sequenced material: blood. Source of these receptors: a man aged 25 to 40 with Graves' ophthalmopathy.

At least ten counts were recorded for this clonotype. The chain carries TRBV11-1 and TRBJ2-6; D perhaps matches TRBD2 (5 bases). Germline CDR1 reads SGHAT; CDR2 reads FQDESV (reference sequence). The CDR3 runs 15 residues. The V gene lost 2 bases and the J gene lost 2 bases, with 7 bases spanning the gap. The DNA for the CDR3 is TGTGCCAGCAGCTTATTGGAGGCTGGGGCCAACGTCCTGACTTTC. Protein sequence: CASSLLEAGANVLTF.

This clonotype was found many times. This chain connects TRBV11-2 to TRBJ1-1; no firm D call. The CDR3 is 14 amino acids. V was trimmed by 0 bases and J by 5 bases, leaving 10 bases between them. Germline V gene data show CDR1 as SGHAT and CDR2 as FQNNGV. In nucleotides, the CDR3 is TGTGCCAGCAGCTTAGATCCCGGGGAGACTGAAGCTTTCTTT. Translation gives CASSLDPGETEAFF.

This clonotype showed up just a few times. This chain connects TRBV10-3 to TRBJ2-1; 8 bases align to TRBD1. The trim removed 2 bases at V and 7 bases at J, leaving 4 bases unmatched. The CDR3 consists of 14 residues. Germline V gives CDR1 ENHRY, CDR2 SYGVKD. The CDR3 nucleotides read TGTGCCATCAGTGAGCCAACAGGGGGGAATGAGCAGTTCTTC. Its translation: CAISEPTGGNEQFF.

This chain links TRBV13 with TRBJ2-3; D is possibly TRBD2 (5 bases). Trimming removed 4 bases at V and 6 bases at J, with 14 bases between. Looked up from germline, CDR1 is PRHDT and CDR2 is FYEKMQ (reference sequence). The CDR3 covers 14 residues. The CDR3 nucleotides are TGTGCCAGCAGCTCCCGTCTCGGCGGGGATACGCAGTATTTT. Amino acid sequence: CASSSRLGGDTQYF.

This clonotype was recorded many times. V usage is TRBV27 and J usage is TRBJ2-3, with 8 bases aligning to TRBD2. This CDR3 is 14 amino acids long. V was pared by 4 bases and J by 5 bases, with 5 bases of the junction left unmatched. Per germline, CDR1 MNHEY and CDR2 SMNVEV (reference sequence). The CDR3 nucleotides are TGTGCCAGCAGTTCCAGCGGGAGCGGAGATACGCAGTATTTT. Its translation: CASSSSGSGDTQYF.

V gene TRBV20-1 combines with J gene TRBJ1-5, with a weak D call TRBD1 (5 bases). This CDR3 is built from 17 residues. Trimming shortened V by 6 bases and J by 1 base, and 22 bases separated the two germline ends. The germline gives CDR1 DFQATT, CDR2 SNEGSKA (reference sequence). DNA for the CDR3: TGCAGTGCGAGCGACACGATCGGCAGGGACAGCAATCAGCCCCAGCATTTT. Residues: CSASDTIGRDSNQPQHF.

Many counts were recorded for this clonotype. The V gene is TRBV7-2, the J gene TRBJ2-5; weak D call: TRBD1 (5 bases). Germline V CDR1 and CDR2: SGHTA, FQGNSA. The CDR3 contains 14 residues. V was clipped by 2 bases and J by 4 bases, with 11 bases between them. Here the CDR3 reads CASSLSQGSETQYF. CDR3 nucleotides: TGTGCCAGCAGCTTAAGTCAGGGTTCAGAGACCCAGTACTTC.

The table lists this clonotype with many counts. The rearrangement uses TRBV7-2 and TRBJ2-7; 10 bases fit TRBD2. There are 16 residues in the CDR3. Germline V gene sequence: CDR1 SGHTA, CDR2 FQGNSA. Trimming cost V 4 bases and J 0 bases; bases outside gene matches: 6. In DNA, the CDR3 is TGTGCCAGCAGCTCACGACTAGCGGGTAGCTCCTACGAGCAGTACTTC. This encodes CASSSRLAGSSYEQYF. Based on the CDR3 plus reference TRBV7-2 and TRBJ2-7, the full variable domain is GAGVSQSPSNKVTEKGKDVELRCDPISGHTALYWYRQSLGQGLEFLIYFQGNSAPDKSGLPSDRFSAERTGGSVSTLTIQRTQQEDSAVYLCASSSRLAGSSYEQYFGPGTRLTVT.

Remarks on this clonotype: Germline and junction disagree at one end, which may indicate a read error. This chain joins TRBV7-7 and TRBJ2-3; 10 nucleotides line up with TRBD2. CDR1 and CDR2 (germline): SSHAT, FNYEAQ (reference sequence). The CDR3 has 16 residues. In DNA form, the CDR3 reads TGTGCTAGCAGCCCCCTGACTAGCGGGAGCACAGATACGCAGTATTTT. Protein: CASSPLTSGSTDTQYF.

The CDR3 protein is CASSQGLGSAAEQYF. The CDR3 DNA sequence: TGCGCCAGCAGCCAAGGTTTAGGGAGCGCCGCCGAGCAGTACTTC. J is TRBJ2-7 and V is TRBV4-1; D is perhaps TRBD2 (5 bases). The CDR3 consists of 15 residues. CDR1 and CDR2 (germline): MGHRA, YSYEKL. Trimming took off 1 base at V and 6 bases at J, with 16 bases between the two ends.

Note on this clonotype: Being one base from a much bigger clone, this may be a read error. The rearrangement joins TRBV6-2 or TRBV6-3 to TRBJ1-1, with TRBD1 as a possible D gene (5 bases). Germline CDR1 is MNHEY and CDR2 is SVGEGT. The CDR3 spans 12 residues. The DNA of the CDR3 is TGTGCCAGCGGGGCAGGGAACACTGAAGCTCTCTTT. It is translated as CASGAGNTEALF.

This clonotype was seen more than once but under ten times. This chain links TRBV3-1 with TRBJ1-3, with D unclear. The germline V and J ends were trimmed by 6 bases and 1 base, with 7 bases remaining between them. The CDR3 is 13 amino acids. Germline V CDR1 and CDR2: LGHDT, YNNKEL (reference sequence). The CDR3 DNA reads as TGTGCCAGCAGACTTGGGTCTGGAAACACCATATATTTT. This translates into CASRLGSGNTIYF.

The V and J genes are TRBV27 and TRBJ2-2; D is possibly TRBD1 (5 bases). From germline, CDR1 is MNHEY and CDR2 SMNVEV (reference sequence). The CDR3 extends over 15 amino acids. Trimming cost V 4 bases and J 1 base, with 10 bases left between them. In nucleotides, the CDR3 is TGTGCCAGCAGTTCCAGCGACAGGAACACCGGGGAGCTGTTTTTT. This gives the protein CASSSSDRNTGELFF.

The J gene is TRBJ2-3, the V gene TRBV20-1, with 8 bases aligning to TRBD1. The germline gives CDR1 DFQATT, CDR2 SNEGSKA (reference sequence). V was clipped by 2 bases and J by 2 bases; unmatched bases: 9. There are 16 residues in the CDR3. The CDR3 region is CSARSPGGRATDTQYF. In nucleotides, the CDR3 is TGCAGTGCTAGATCCCCAGGGGGCAGGGCCACAGATACGCAGTATTTT.

Ten or more counts support this clonotype. This rearrangement joins TRBV6-1 to TRBJ1-1; no definite D call. The CDR3 length is 13 residues. V shed 6 bases and J shed 5 bases, with 13 bases lying between them. Germline V gene sequence: CDR1 MNHNS, CDR2 SASEGT. The CDR3 DNA is TGTGCCAGCAGCTATGGTAGGCGAACTGAAGCTTTCTTT. As protein: CASSYGRRTEAFF.

The chain has TRBV6-1 and TRBJ2-1; the D gene is possibly TRBD1 (6 bases). V was cut by 3 bases and J by 8 bases, with 11 bases left in between. The CDR3 is made up of 13 amino acids. From germline, CDR1 is MNHNS and CDR2 SASEGT. The CDR3 nucleotides are TGTGCCAGCAGTGACCCGGACAGTTATGAGCAGTTCTTC. Translation gives CASSDPDSYEQFF.

The V and J genes are TRBV6-2 or TRBV6-3 and TRBJ1-6, with 11 nucleotides matching TRBD1. There are 14 residues in the CDR3. V was pared by 4 bases and J by 10 bases, with 3 bases of the junction left unmatched. From germline, CDR1 is MNHEY and CDR2 SVGEGT. CDR3 residues: CASSWGQGESPLHF. The CDR3 DNA follows: TGTGCCAGCAGTTGGGGACAGGGGGAATCACCCCTCCACTTT.

This clonotype was picked up a small number of times. A clone one base away is much larger, so this may be a read error. This sequence joins TRBV30 and TRBJ1-6; perhaps TRBD1 as D (6 bases). Per the germline V gene, CDR1 is GTSNPN and CDR2 is SVGIG (reference sequence). This CDR3 contains 15 residues. V lost 5 bases, J lost 10 bases, and 21 bases lay in between. The CDR3 nucleotides read TGTGCCTGGCGGTTGAGACAGGCCCTTGGGTCACCCCTCCACTTT. Translating it yields CAWRLRQALGSPLHF.

This clonotype was detected many times. The chain uses TRBV7-2 and TRBJ2-7; D might be TRBD2 (6 bases). Germline lookup yields CDR1 SGHTA and CDR2 FQGNSA. The V end was cut by 1 base, the J end by 2 bases, with 12 bases between. The CDR3 totals 15 residues. The CDR3 bases are TGTGCCAGCAGCTTAGATCGCGGGGCAACCTACGAGCAGTACTTC. Encoded protein: CASSLDRGATYEQYF.

This clonotype turned up a few times. This may arise from a read error, as a much more abundant clone is one base away. This chain uses TRBV2 with TRBJ2-7, with D perhaps matching TRBD1 (6 bases). The ends were cut back, 4 bases at V and 6 bases at J, with 19 bases in the middle. Germline V CDR1 and CDR2: SNHLY, FYNNEI. The CDR3 length is 15 residues. This chain's CDR3 is CASSVVGEVGAEQYF. Written as DNA, the CDR3 is TGTGCCAGCAGTGTGGTGGGAGAAGTGGGGGCCGAGCAGTACTTC.

This clonotype has at least ten counts. The gene calls are TRBV12-3 or TRBV12-4 and TRBJ2-2, with D unclear. The CDR3 loop spans 11 amino acids. The germline V and J ends were trimmed by 7 bases and 5 bases, with 5 bases remaining between them. The CDR3 nucleotides read TGTGCCAGCACTGTGACCGGGGAGCTGTTTTTT. Protein: CASTVTGELFF.

This clonotype was observed a few times. The chain recombines TRBV20-1 with TRBJ1-3; the match to TRBD1 covers 8 bases. The trim removed 2 bases at V and 3 bases at J, leaving 3 bases unmatched. From germline, CDR1 is DFQATT and CDR2 SNEGSKA (reference sequence). This CDR3 is 14 amino acids long. This CDR3 reads CSARFDRGGNTIYF. The CDR3 DNA reads as TGCAGTGCTAGATTCGACAGGGGTGGAAACACCATATATTTT.

This clonotype was seen ten or more times. CDR3 nucleotides: TGTGCCAGCAGCTGGGCTGGAACCAATGAGCAGTTCTTC. It is translated as CASSWAGTNEQFF. The V gene is TRBV11-2, the J gene TRBJ2-1; D gene ambiguous. Trimming pared 4 bases from V and 6 bases from J, leaving 10 bases between. This CDR3 region has 13 residues. Germline lookup yields CDR1 SGHAT and CDR2 FQNNGV.

This clonotype was counted at least ten times. V gene TRBV28 combines with J gene TRBJ2-1, with 7 nucleotides matching TRBD2. The CDR3 consists of 14 residues. Germline V lookup: CDR1 MDHEN, CDR2 SYDVKM. V lost 2 bases to trimming and J lost 4 bases; unmatched junction nucleotides: 2. CDR3 in amino acids: CASSLLAEYNEQFF. The CDR3 coding sequence is TGTGCCAGCAGTTTACTAGCGGAATACAATGAGCAGTTCTTC.

This clonotype came up many times. The V gene is TRBV18, the J gene TRBJ2-7; D may correspond to TRBD1 or TRBD2 (5 bases each). Trimming removed 0 bases from V and 6 bases from J, with 15 bases in between. Germline V gives CDR1 KGHSH, CDR2 LQKENI. The CDR3 has 15 amino acids. This CDR3 is CASSPPMGDGSEQYF. CDR3 DNA sequence: TGTGCCAGCTCACCACCCATGGGGGATGGTAGCGAGCAGTACTTC.

This clonotype occurred a few times. The chain couples TRBV5-7 to TRBJ2-1; TRBD2 matches 9 bases. TRBV5-7 is an open reading frame, and its role is uncertain. The V and J ends lost 0 bases and 3 bases, in that order; junction bases with no gene match: 7. This CDR3 comprises 17 residues. CDR3 region: CASSLGPEREDYNEQFF. For the CDR3, the DNA is TGTGCCAGCAGCTTGGGGCCCGAGCGGGAGGACTACAATGAGCAGTTCTTC.

The V and J genes are TRBV3-1 and TRBJ2-1; D perhaps matches TRBD2 (7 bases). The V gene's germline CDR1 is LGHDT and CDR2 YNNKEL (reference sequence). This CDR3 spans 16 amino acids. Trimming stripped 1 base from V and 3 bases from J, with 13 bases between. DNA for the CDR3: TGTGCCAGCAGCCAAGGGGGAGGGGGGGTCTACAATGAGCAGTTCTTC. Its protein product is CASSQGGGGVYNEQFF.

The chain has TRBV2 and TRBJ2-5, with 13 bases fitting TRBD2. From germline, CDR1 is SNHLY and CDR2 FYNNEI. After removal of 5 bases from V and 0 bases from J, the junction contained 12 bases not matched to a gene. The CDR3 loop spans 19 amino acids. CDR3 amino acids: CASSLLPGLAGNNQETQYF. The CDR3 nucleotides read TGTGCCAGCAGTTTACTCCCGGGACTAGCGGGAAATAACCAAGAGACCCAGTACTTC.

This clonotype was seen at least ten times. The gene calls are TRBV12-3 or TRBV12-4 and TRBJ2-3; a weak D match, TRBD1 (5 bases). CDR3 length: 14 amino acids. V lost 1 base to trimming and J lost 5 bases, with 10 bases between them. CDR3 residues: CASSLGGREDTQYF. The CDR3 DNA is TGTGCCAGCAGTTTAGGGGGCAGGGAAGATACGCAGTATTTT.

In DNA, the CDR3 is TGTGCCAGCAGTTTTGGTATGAAGACCCAGTACTTC. Translation gives CASSFGMKTQYF. The genes are TRBV6-2 or TRBV6-3 and TRBJ2-5; no reliable D call. This CDR3 is 12 amino acids long. CDR1 and CDR2 from the germline V gene are MNHEY and SVGEGT. V lost 4 bases and J 6 bases, leaving 9 bases between the germline ends.

This clonotype was counted ten times or more. The J gene is TRBJ1-1, the V gene TRBV3-1; tentatively, D is TRBD1 (5 bases). The length of the CDR3 is 14 residues. V dropped 7 bases and J dropped 8 bases, with 20 bases sitting between them. The germline gives CDR1 LGHDT, CDR2 YNNKEL (reference sequence). This chain's CDR3 is CASNTGGARVEAFF. The CDR3 nucleotides are TGTGCCAGCAATACCGGAGGGGCACGGGTCGAAGCTTTCTTT.